Below, 12 T cell receptor beta chains from the same sample are listed, as sequenced in a study of shared clonotypes between healthy human individuals. The assay was immunoSEQ multiplex PCR, and TCRdb's table has in-frame clones only and misses some. Here the sample spans millions of clones, 93% being singletons. In the naive CD8 group, cells lacked CD45RO and were positively selected for CCR7, so terminally differentiated effector memory CD45RA+ cells were left out. The source material was naive CD8+ T cells from PBMCs. The receptors originated from a man aged 18 to 29 in good health. Some clones in this sample may be carry-over from other donors' samples.

This chain joins TRBV29-1 and TRBJ2-1, with 9 positions matching TRBD2. The CDR3 has 15 amino acids. J gave up 6 bases and V 4 bases, and 10 bases lay outside the gene matches. Germline CDR1 is SQVTM and CDR2 is ANQGSEA. The CDR3 nucleotides are TGCAGCGTTGTTTGGGCGGGAGGGCCGTTCAATGAGCAGTTCTTC. This translates into CSVVWAGGPFNEQFF.

This chain joins TRBV6-6 and TRBJ2-3; D is unresolved. This CDR3 comprises 16 residues. Trimming shortened V by 4 bases and J by 0 bases, and 14 bases separated the two germline ends. CDR1 and CDR2 from the germline V gene are MNHNY and SVGAGI (reference sequence). CDR3 sequence (DNA): TGTGCCAGCAGTTCCTCCCGTTTAAGTAGCACAGATACGCAGTATTTT. Residues: CASSSSRLSSTDTQYF.

This clone has a single count. The rearrangement uses TRBV29-1 and TRBJ2-7; D is unresolved. Trimming pared 6 bases from V and 0 bases from J, leaving 15 bases between. This CDR3 region has 14 residues. Germline V gene lookup returns CDR1 SQVTM and CDR2 ANQGSEA. The CDR3 DNA is TGCAGCGTCGTAATTGATCTTCCCTCCTACGAGCAGTACTTC. Residues: CSVVIDLPSYEQYF.

The rearrangement joins TRBV5-1 to TRBJ2-7; D may be TRBD1 (5 bases). Per germline, CDR1 SGHRS and CDR2 YFSETQ. CDR3 length: 15 amino acids. Trimming left V 6 bases short and J 1 base short, with 17 bases between. This CDR3 reads CASKPGAGPSYEQYF. The CDR3, as DNA: TGCGCCAGCAAACCTGGGGCAGGACCATCCTACGAGCAGTACTTC. Filled out from reference TRBV5-1 and TRBJ2-7, the complete variable domain reads KAGVTQTPRYLIKTRGQQVTLSCSPISGHRSVSWYQQTPGQGLQFLFEYFSETQRNKGNFPGRFSGRQFSNSRSEMNVSTLELGDSALYLCASKPGAGPSYEQYFGPGTRLTVT.

The genes are TRBV6-6 and TRBJ1-1; no reliable D call. The CDR3 has 14 residues. Germline CDR1 MNHNY, CDR2 SVGAGI (reference sequence). The germline V and J ends were trimmed by 2 bases and 1 base, with 8 bases remaining between them. The CDR3 is CASSYLSGNTEAFF. CDR3 DNA sequence: TGTGCCAGCAGTTACCTATCCGGGAACACTGAAGCTTTCTTT.

With respect to this clone: This specimen includes other DNA sequences encoding the same CDR3. The V call is TRBV7-9, the J call TRBJ2-1, with D perhaps matching TRBD2 (5 bases). CDR1 is SEHNR, CDR2 FQNEAQ, per germline (reference sequence). There are 14 residues in the CDR3. Trimming removed 0 bases from V and 6 bases from J, with 9 bases in between. CDR3 coding DNA: TGTGCCAGCAGCTTAGCCCGCGGACTCAATGAGCAGTTCTTC. Translating gives CASSLARGLNEQFF.

This chain uses TRBV27 with TRBJ2-7; no firm D call. V shed 0 bases and J shed 0 bases, with 27 bases lying between them. The CDR3 spans 21 residues. CDR1 is MNHEY and CDR2 is SMNVEV in the germline V gene (reference sequence). The CDR3 DNA reads TGTGCCAGCAGTTTATCCCCATCACTACCAGAGTTAGGCGCCCCCTCCTACGAGCAGTACTTC. Translation: CASSLSPSLPELGAPSYEQYF.

V and J are TRBV7-9 and TRBJ1-2; tentatively, D is TRBD1 (5 bases). Germline V gene lookup returns CDR1 SEHNR and CDR2 FQNEAQ (reference sequence). V was clipped by 1 base and J by 7 bases, with 19 bases between them. This CDR3 comprises 16 residues. CDR3 DNA: TGTGCCAGCAGCTTAGGGGGAAATGAGGGGCTCAGTGGCTACACCTTC. It specifies CASSLGGNEGLSGYTF.

The rearrangement links TRBV7-9 to TRBJ2-1; D gene ambiguous. The CDR3 loop spans 15 amino acids. Germline values: CDR1 SEHNR, CDR2 FQNEAQ (reference sequence). With 5 bases removed from V and 8 bases from J, the gap between germline ends came to 19 bases. In nucleotides, the CDR3 is TGTGCCAGCAGCCCCAAGCTAGTGGAGAGGTATGAGCAGTTCTTC. Translated, it gives CASSPKLVERYEQFF.

The CDR3 DNA follows: TGTGCCAGCAGCTCAAAAGGGCGGGGGGCGCTGCGCACTGAAGCTTTCTTT. As protein: CASSSKGRGALRTEAFF. The chain uses TRBV7-9 and TRBJ1-1, with D tentatively TRBD1 (6 bases). Germline V lookup: CDR1 SEHNR, CDR2 FQNEAQ (reference sequence). V shed 4 bases and J shed 4 bases, with 22 bases lying between them. CDR3 length equals 17 residues.

This clone appeared a single time. This CDR3 is also generated by other DNA sequences in the sample. This rearrangement joins TRBV9 to TRBJ1-2, with a possible D match to TRBD1 (6 bases). Germline loops: CDR1 SGDLS, CDR2 YYNGEE. V was clipped by 0 bases and J by 4 bases, with 10 bases between them. This CDR3 spans 14 amino acids. The CDR3 DNA sequence: TGTGCCAGCAGCGTAGAGGGCAGGGGCTATGGCTACACCTTC. Translation: CASSVEGRGYGYTF.

CDR3 sequence (DNA): TGTGCCAGCAGTGAAGCGCTTCCCGGCAGCCTCACCGGGGAGCTGTTTTTT. Its protein product is CASSEALPGSLTGELFF. V is TRBV2 and J is TRBJ2-2; D not certain. V lost 0 bases and J 4 bases, leaving 15 bases between the germline ends. The CDR3 is 17 residues long. Germline CDR1 is SNHLY and CDR2 is FYNNEI.